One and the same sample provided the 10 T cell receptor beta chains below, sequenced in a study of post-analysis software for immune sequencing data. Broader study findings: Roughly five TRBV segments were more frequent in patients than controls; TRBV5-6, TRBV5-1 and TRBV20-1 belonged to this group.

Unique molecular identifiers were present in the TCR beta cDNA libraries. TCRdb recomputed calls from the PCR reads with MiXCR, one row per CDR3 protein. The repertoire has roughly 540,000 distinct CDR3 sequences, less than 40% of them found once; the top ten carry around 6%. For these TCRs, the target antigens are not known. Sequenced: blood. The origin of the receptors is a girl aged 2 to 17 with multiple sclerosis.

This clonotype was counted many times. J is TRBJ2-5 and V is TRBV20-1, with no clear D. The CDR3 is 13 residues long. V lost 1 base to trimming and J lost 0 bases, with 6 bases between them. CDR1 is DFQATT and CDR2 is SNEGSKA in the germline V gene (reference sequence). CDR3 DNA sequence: TGCAGTGCTAGAGGCAGGTACCAAGAGACCCAGTACTTC. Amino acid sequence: CSARGRYQETQYF.

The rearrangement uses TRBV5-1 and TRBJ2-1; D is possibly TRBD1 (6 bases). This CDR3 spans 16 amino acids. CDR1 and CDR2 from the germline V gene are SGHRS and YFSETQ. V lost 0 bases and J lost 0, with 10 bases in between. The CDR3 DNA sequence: TGCGCCAGCAGCTTGGCGGGACAAAACTCCTACAATGAGCAGTTCTTC. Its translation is CASSLAGQNSYNEQFF. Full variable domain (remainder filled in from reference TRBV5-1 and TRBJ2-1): KAGVTQTPRYLIKTRGQQVTLSCSPISGHRSVSWYQQTPGQGLQFLFEYFSETQRNKGNFPGRFSGRQFSNSRSEMNVSTLELGDSALYLCASSLAGQNSYNEQFFGPGTRLTVL.

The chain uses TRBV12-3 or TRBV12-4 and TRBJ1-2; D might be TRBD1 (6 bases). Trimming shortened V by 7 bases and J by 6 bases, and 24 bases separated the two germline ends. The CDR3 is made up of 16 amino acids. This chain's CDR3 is CASTSTPSTGRDGYTF. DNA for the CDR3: TGTGCCAGCACCTCTACCCCGTCAACAGGGAGAGATGGCTACACCTTC.

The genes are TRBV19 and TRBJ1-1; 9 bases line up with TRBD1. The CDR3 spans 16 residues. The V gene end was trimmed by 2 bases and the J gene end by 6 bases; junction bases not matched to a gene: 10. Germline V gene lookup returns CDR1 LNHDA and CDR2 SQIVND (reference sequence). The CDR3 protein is CASSIYRDRASAEAFF. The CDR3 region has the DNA TGTGCCAGTAGTATATACCGGGACAGGGCTTCTGCTGAAGCTTTCTTT.

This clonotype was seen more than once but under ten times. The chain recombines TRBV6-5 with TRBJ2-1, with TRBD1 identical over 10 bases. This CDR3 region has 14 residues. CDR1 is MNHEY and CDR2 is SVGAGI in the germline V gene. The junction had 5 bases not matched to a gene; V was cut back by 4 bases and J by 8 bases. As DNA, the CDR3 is TGTGCCAGCAGTTTTCGACAGGGGGCAGATGAGCAGTTCTTC. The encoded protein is CASSFRQGADEQFF.

CDR3 residues: CASSLHGPSTEAFF. The CDR3 region has the DNA TGTGCCAGCAGTCTACATGGACCGAGCACTGAAGCTTTCTTT. The V gene is TRBV12-3 or TRBV12-4, the J gene TRBJ1-1; no clear D. Deletions cut 5 bases from V and 4 bases from J, with 14 bases between. This CDR3 spans 14 amino acids.

For the CDR3, the DNA is TGTGCCATCAGTGAGCCCGGGGCCGGAGAGACCCAGTACTTC. Encoded protein: CAISEPGAGETQYF. V is TRBV10-3 and J is TRBJ2-5; D assignment may be TRBD1 or TRBD2 (5 bases each). This CDR3 has 14 residues. Germline V gives CDR1 ENHRY, CDR2 SYGVKD. V was pared by 2 bases and J by 4 bases, with 11 bases between.

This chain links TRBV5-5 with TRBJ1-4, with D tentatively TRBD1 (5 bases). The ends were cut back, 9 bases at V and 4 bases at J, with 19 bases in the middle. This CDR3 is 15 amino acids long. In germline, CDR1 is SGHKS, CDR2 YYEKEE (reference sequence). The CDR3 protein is CANSMSGTSNEKLFF. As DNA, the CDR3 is TGTGCCAACAGTATGTCCGGGACTAGTAATGAAAAACTGTTTTTT.

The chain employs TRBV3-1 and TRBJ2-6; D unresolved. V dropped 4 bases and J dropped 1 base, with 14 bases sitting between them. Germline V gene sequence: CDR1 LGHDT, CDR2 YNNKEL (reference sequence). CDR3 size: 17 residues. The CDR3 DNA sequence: TGTGCCAGCAGCCGACTCGGCCTGAGATCTGGGGCCAACGTCCTGACTTTC. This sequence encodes CASSRLGLRSGANVLTF.

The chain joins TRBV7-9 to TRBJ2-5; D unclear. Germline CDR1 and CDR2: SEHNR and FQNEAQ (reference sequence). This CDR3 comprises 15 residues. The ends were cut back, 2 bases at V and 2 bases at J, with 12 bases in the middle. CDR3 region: CASSLWLREQETQYF. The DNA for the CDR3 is TGTGCCAGCAGCTTATGGTTAAGGGAACAAGAGACCCAGTACTTC. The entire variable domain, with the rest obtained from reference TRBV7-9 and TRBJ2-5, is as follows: DTGVSQNPRHKITKRGQNVTFRCDPISEHNRLYWYRQTLGQGPEFLTYFQNEAQLEKSRLLSDRFSAERPKGSFSTLEIQRTEQGDSAMYLCASSLWLREQETQYFGPGTRLLVL.